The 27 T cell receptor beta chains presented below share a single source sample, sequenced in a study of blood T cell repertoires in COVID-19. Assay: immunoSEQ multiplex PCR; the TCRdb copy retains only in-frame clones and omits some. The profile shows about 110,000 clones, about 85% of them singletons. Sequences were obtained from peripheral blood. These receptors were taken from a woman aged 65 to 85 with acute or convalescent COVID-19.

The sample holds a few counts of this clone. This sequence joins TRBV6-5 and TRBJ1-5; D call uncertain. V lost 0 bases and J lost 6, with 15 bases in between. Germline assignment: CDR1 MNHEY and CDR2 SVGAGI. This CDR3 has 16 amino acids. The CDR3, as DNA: TGTGCCAGCAGTTACTCGGGCATAGGATGGGCTCAGCCCCAGCATTTT. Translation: CASSYSGIGWAQPQHF.

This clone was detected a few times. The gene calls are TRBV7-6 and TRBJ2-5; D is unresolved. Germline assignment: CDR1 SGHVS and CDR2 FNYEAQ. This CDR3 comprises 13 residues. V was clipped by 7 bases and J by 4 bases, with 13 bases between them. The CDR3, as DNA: TGTGCCAGCACCATTTCCCTAGGAGAGACCCAGTACTTC. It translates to CASTISLGETQYF.

The CDR3 DNA follows: TGCGCCAGCAGCTTGGGGGGGCTCGGTGAAAAACTGTTTTTT. As protein: CASSLGGLGEKLFF. V and J are TRBV5-1 and TRBJ1-4, with a possible D match to TRBD1 (6 bases). This CDR3 spans 14 amino acids. V was cut by 0 bases and J by 7 bases, with 10 bases left in between. From germline, CDR1 is SGHRS and CDR2 YFSETQ.

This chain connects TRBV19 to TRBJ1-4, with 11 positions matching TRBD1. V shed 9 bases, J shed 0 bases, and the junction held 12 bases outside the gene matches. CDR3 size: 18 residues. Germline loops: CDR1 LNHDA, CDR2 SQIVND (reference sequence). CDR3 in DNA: TGTGCCAGCTCACCTGGGACAGGGGGTATCACAACTAATGAAAAACTGTTTTTT. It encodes CASSPGTGGITTNEKLFF.

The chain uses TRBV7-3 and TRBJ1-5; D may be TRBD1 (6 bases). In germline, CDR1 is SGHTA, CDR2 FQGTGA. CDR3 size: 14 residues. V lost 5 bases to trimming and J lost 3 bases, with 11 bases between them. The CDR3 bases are TGTGCCAGCAGCCCCGACAGGATCAATCAGCCCCAGCATTTT. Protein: CASSPDRINQPQHF.

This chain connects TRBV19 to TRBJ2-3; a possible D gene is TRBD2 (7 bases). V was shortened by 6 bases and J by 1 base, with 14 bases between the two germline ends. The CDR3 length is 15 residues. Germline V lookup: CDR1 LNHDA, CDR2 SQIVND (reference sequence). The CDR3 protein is CASRPPGGRTDTQYF. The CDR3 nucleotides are TGTGCCAGTAGGCCACCGGGGGGCCGCACAGATACGCAGTATTTT.

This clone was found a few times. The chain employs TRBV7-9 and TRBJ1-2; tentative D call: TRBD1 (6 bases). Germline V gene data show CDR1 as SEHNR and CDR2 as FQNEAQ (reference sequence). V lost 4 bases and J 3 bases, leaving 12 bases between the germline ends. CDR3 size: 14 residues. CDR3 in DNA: TGTGCCAGCAGCTCCACGGGACATTACTATGGCTACACCTTC. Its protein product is CASSSTGHYYGYTF.

The CDR3 DNA reads TGTGCCAGCAGTACCGGGACAGACAATCAGCCCCAGCATTTT. Translating gives CASSTGTDNQPQHF. The rearrangement joins TRBV28 to TRBJ1-5; TRBD1 agrees at 7 bases. V was pared by 5 bases and J by 3 bases, with 4 bases of the junction left unmatched. Germline V gene sequence: CDR1 MDHEN, CDR2 SYDVKM. This CDR3 comprises 14 residues.

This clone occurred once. Here the CDR3 reads CAITGTHYSGNTIYF. Written as DNA, the CDR3 is TGCGCCATCACCGGGACACATTACTCTGGAAACACCATATATTTT. The rearrangement joins TRBV10-1 to TRBJ1-3, with D perhaps matching TRBD1 (6 bases). The CDR3 is 15 residues long. V was clipped by 10 bases and J by 0 bases, with 16 bases between them. Germline V gene sequence: CDR1 WNHNN, CDR2 SYGVQD (reference sequence).

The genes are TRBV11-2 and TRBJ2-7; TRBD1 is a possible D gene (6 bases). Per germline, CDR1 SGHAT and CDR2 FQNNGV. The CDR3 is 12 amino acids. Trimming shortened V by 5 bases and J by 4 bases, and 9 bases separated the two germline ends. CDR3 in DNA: TGTGCCAGCAGCCCCGGACAGTACGAGCAGTACGTC. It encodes CASSPGQYEQYV.

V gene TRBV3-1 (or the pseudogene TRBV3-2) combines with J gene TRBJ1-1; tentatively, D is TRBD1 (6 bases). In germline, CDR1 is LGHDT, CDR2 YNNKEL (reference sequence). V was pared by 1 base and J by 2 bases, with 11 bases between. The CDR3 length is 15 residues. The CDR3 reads CASSQGRTVNTEAFF. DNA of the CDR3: TGTGCCAGCAGCCAAGGCCGGACAGTAAACACTGAAGCTTTCTTT.

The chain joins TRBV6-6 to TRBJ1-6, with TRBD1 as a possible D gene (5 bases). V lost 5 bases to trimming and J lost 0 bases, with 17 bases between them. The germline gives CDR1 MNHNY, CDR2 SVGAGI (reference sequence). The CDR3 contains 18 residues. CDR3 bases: TGTGCCAGCAGTCGGGACTCCCCAAAGGGCTCCTATAATTCACCCCTCCACTTT. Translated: CASSRDSPKGSYNSPLHF.

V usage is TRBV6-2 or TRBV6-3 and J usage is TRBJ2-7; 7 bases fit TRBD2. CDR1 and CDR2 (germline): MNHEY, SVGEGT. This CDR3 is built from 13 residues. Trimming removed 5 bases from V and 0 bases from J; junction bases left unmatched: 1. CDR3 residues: CASSRTSSYEQYV. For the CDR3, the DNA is TGTGCCAGCAGTCGGACTAGCTCCTACGAGCAGTACGTC.

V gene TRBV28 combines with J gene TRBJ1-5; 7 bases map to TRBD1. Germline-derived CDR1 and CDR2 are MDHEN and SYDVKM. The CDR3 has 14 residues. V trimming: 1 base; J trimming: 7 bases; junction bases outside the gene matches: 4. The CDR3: CASSLSTGKQPQHF. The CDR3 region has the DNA TGTGCCAGCAGTTTATCGACAGGGAAACAGCCCCAGCATTTT.

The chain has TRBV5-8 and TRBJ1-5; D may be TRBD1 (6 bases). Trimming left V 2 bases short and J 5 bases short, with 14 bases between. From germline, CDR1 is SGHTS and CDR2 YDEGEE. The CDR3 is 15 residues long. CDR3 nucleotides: TGTGCCAGCAGCTTACAGGGAATGATGTATCAGCCCCAGCATTTT. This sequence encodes CASSLQGMMYQPQHF.

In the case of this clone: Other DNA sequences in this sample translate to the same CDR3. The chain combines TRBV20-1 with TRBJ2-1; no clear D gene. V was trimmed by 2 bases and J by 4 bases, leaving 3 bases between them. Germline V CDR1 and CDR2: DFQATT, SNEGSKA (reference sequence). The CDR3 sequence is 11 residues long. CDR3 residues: CSARQYNEQFF. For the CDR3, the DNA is TGCAGTGCTAGACAGTACAATGAGCAGTTCTTC.

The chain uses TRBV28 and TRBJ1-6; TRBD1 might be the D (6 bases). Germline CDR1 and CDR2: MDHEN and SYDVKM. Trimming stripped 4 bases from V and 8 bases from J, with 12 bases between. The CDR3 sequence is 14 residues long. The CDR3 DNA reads TGTGCCAGCAGTTATGGGGGCCGGGATTCACCCCTCCACTTT. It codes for CASSYGGRDSPLHF.

CDR3 in DNA: TGTGCCAGCAGGGAGGGACCCCAGCGAGTCTACGAGCAGTACTTC. Its protein product is CASREGPQRVYEQYF. V is TRBV6-5 and J is TRBJ2-7, with TRBD2 as a possible D gene (6 bases). Germline-derived CDR1 and CDR2 are MNHEY and SVGAGI. There are 15 residues in the CDR3. Between the trimmed V and J ends, which lost 6 bases and 3 bases, there was a span of 18 bases.

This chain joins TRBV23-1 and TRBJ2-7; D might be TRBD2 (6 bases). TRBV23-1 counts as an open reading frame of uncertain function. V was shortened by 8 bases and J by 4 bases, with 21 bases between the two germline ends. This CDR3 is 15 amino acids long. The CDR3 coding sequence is TGCGCCAGCGGGCCCTCTGGCGGGATGTGGTACGAGCAGTACGTC. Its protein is CASGPSGGMWYEQYV.

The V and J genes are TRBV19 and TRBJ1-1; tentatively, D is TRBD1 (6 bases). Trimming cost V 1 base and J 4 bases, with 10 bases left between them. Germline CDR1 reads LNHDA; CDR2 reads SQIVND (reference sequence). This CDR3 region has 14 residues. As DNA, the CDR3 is TGTGCCAGTAGTATAGCAGGGGTTGGCACTGAAGCTTTCTTT. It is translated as CASSIAGVGTEAFF.

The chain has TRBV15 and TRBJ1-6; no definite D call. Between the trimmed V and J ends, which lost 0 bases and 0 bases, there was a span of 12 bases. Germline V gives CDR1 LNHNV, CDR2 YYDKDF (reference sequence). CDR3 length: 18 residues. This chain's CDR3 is CATSRDRIVSSYNSPLHF. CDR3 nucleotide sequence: TGTGCCACCAGCAGAGACAGAATCGTAAGCTCCTATAATTCACCCCTCCACTTT.

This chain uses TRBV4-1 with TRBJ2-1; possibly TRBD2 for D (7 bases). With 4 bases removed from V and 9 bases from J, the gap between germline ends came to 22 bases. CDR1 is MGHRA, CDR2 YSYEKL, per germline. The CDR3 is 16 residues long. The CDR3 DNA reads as TGCGCCAGCAGCCCTCCGGGGGGCGGAGTGAGGAGTGAGCAGTTCTTC. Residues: CASSPPGGGVRSEQFF.

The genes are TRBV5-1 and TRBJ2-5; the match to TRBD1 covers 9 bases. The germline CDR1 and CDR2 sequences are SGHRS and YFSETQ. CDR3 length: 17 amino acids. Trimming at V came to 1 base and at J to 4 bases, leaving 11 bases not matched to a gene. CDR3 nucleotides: TGCGCCAGCAGCTTGCTCCCTCCGGGACAGGGTTTAGAGACCCAGTACTTC. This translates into CASSLLPPGQGLETQYF.

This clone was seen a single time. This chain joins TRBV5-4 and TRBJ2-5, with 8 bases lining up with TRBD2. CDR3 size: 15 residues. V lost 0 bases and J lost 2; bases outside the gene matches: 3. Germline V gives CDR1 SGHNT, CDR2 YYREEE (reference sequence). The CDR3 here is CASSLALAGQETQYF. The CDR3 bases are TGTGCCAGCAGCTTGGCCTTAGCGGGGCAAGAGACCCAGTACTTC.

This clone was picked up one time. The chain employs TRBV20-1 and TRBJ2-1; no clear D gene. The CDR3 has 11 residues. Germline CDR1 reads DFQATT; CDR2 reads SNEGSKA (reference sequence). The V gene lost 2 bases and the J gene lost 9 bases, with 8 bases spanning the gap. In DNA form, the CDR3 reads TGCAGTGCTAGACCGCGCACTGAGCAGTTCTTC. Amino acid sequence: CSARPRTEQFF.

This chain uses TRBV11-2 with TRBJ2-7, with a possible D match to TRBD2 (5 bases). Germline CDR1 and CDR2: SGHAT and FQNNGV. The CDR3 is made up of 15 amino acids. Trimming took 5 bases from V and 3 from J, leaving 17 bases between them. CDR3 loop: CASSPAGLALYEQYF. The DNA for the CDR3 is TGTGCCAGCAGCCCAGCCGGGCTAGCCCTCTACGAGCAGTACTTC.

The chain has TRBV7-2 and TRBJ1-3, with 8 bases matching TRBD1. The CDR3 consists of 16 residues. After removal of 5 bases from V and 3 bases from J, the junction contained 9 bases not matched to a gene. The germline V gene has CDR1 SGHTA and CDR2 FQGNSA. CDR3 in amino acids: CASSPGGRGLGNTIYF. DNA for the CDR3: TGTGCCAGCAGCCCAGGGGGCAGGGGGCTTGGAAACACCATATATTTT.